This TCR beta chain was identified in a study of blood T cell repertoires in COVID-19. About the research overall: Acute and convalescent COVID-19 samples came from the United States, Italy and Spain. Nucleic acid was either cDNA or gDNA, and it came from T cells, B-cell-depleted T cells, or PBMCs.

V lost 3 bases, J lost 13 bases, and 17 bases lay in between. Looked up from germline, CDR1 is SGHRS and CDR2 is YFSETQ. This CDR3 region has 14 residues. Source study methods: It was from reference gene primer amplification that nucleated cell counts were estimated. TCRdb's table, derived via immunoSEQ multiplex PCR, lists solely in-frame clones and lacks some. The DNA was the basis for D and trimming; V, J and clone size are from that table. Here the sample spans about 82,000 clones, approximately 86% being singletons. Material: peripheral blood. This receptor was obtained from a man of 80 years or more with active or convalescent COVID-19. The chain recombines TRBV5-1 with TRBJ1-6; D may be TRBD1 (5 bases). CDR3 DNA sequence: TGCGCCAGCAGCTCAGACAGTCCCAGTGGGCCCCTCCACTTT. Encoded protein: CASSSDSPSGPLHF.